The clone carrying this TCR beta chain showed up just a few times. TCRdb re-derived calls from the 5' RACE reads in MiXCR, one entry per CDR3 protein. The sample consists of about 320,000 distinct CDR3 sequences, 13% to 15% of them appearing once. This entry comes from a study of T-cell memory formation after mild COVID-19. V lost 6 bases and J 4 bases, leaving 12 bases between the germline ends. Looked up from germline, CDR1 is LNHDA and CDR2 is SQIVND (reference sequence). The CDR3 is 13 amino acids. The chain employs TRBV19 and TRBJ1-2; D unresolved. Sample: PBMCs or a T cell subset sorted from them (not recorded which). The clonotype comes from a man younger than 35 who had mild COVID-19 (a few samples of this study predate the infection). Cell type and time point are not known. CDR3 residues: CASSRDPLYGYTF. The CDR3 nucleotides read TGTGCCAGTAGCCGCGACCCTCTCTATGGCTACACCTTC.